The next 18 T cell receptor beta chains were all read from a single sample in a study of blood T cells in healthy people across ages. Alongside a J-beta primer mix, a sample-barcoded 5' primer served in a second PCR lasting about 7 to 11 cycles. Each CDR3 protein is one row after TCRdb ran MiXCR on the 5' RACE reads. The profile shows 1.5 million to 2 million distinct CDR3 sequences, 25% to 30% of them singletons. The sequenced material came from blood. These TCRs come from a woman aged 25 to 45 in good health.

V is TRBV12-3 or TRBV12-4 and J is TRBJ2-1, with 7 bases that match TRBD2. The CDR3 sequence is 15 residues long. Germline trimming cut 6 bases from V and 5 bases from J; bases unmatched to any gene: 10. The CDR3 DNA reads TGTGCCAGCAGCCCCTCAGCGGGGATGGACAATGAGCAGTTCTTC. This codes for CASSPSAGMDNEQFF.

This clonotype was picked up many times. J is TRBJ2-1 and V is TRBV7-2; no reliable D call. Trimming shortened V by 6 bases and J by 0 bases, and 15 bases separated the two germline ends. Germline V lookup: CDR1 SGHTA, CDR2 FQGNSA. The CDR3 totals 16 residues. CDR3 sequence reads: CASRYWGRGSYNEQFF. As DNA, the CDR3 is TGTGCCAGCAGATACTGGGGTAGAGGCTCCTACAATGAGCAGTTCTTC.

To note about this clonotype: One end of the junction varies from germline; a read error may be responsible. V gene TRBV12-3 or TRBV12-4 combines with J gene TRBJ2-2; D perhaps matches TRBD1 (7 bases). The CDR3 consists of 13 residues. CDR3 nucleotide sequence: TGTGCCAGCAGTAACAGGGGCACCGGGGGGCTGTTTTTT. It encodes CASSNRGTGGLFF.

This clonotype was recorded many times. The V and J genes are TRBV27 and TRBJ1-6, with D tentatively TRBD1 (5 bases). The ends were cut back, 6 bases at V and 7 bases at J, with 16 bases in the middle. The germline CDR1 and CDR2 sequences are MNHEY and SMNVEV (reference sequence). This CDR3 region has 15 residues. Written as DNA, the CDR3 is TGTGCCAGCAGGCCCCAGGGAGCCCGCAATTCACCCCTCCACTTT. Its translation: CASRPQGARNSPLHF.

This clonotype appeared a few times. The chain recombines TRBV5-1 with TRBJ1-2; TRBD1 matches at 9 bases. This CDR3 is built from 14 residues. Looked up from germline, CDR1 is SGHRS and CDR2 is YFSETQ. V gave up 4 bases and J gave up 6 bases; unmatched junction bases: 7. The CDR3 sequence is CASSGQGREDGYTF. In DNA, the CDR3 is TGCGCCAGCAGCGGACAGGGGCGAGAGGATGGCTACACCTTC.

This chain joins TRBV10-2 and TRBJ2-7; TRBD1 aligns across 8 bases. Per germline, CDR1 WSHSY and CDR2 SAAADI. The CDR3 consists of 15 residues. V was clipped by 4 bases and J by 5 bases; unmatched bases: 10. The CDR3 nucleotides read TGCGCCAGCAGTGGCCGGGACAGGACTTCCGACGAGCAGTACTTC. Its protein is CASSGRDRTSDEQYF.

This clonotype showed up just once. The chain joins TRBV12-3 or TRBV12-4 to TRBJ1-2; TRBD1 aligns across 7 bases. The V segment lost 6 bases and the J segment 3 bases; nucleotides outside the gene matches: 7. The CDR3 runs to 14 residues. In DNA, the CDR3 is TGTGCCAGCAGGGCCTACACAGGGGACTATGGCTACACCTTC. It is translated as CASRAYTGDYGYTF.

V usage is TRBV29-1 and J usage is TRBJ2-1, with D perhaps given as TRBD1 or TRBD2 (6 bases each). This CDR3 region has 10 residues. CDR1 is SQVTM, CDR2 ANQGSEA, per germline. V was cut by 7 bases and J by 13 bases, with 14 bases left in between. CDR3: CSGSSGGQFF. DNA for the CDR3: TGCAGCGGATCGTCCGGGGGCCAGTTCTTC.

The chain combines TRBV7-2 with TRBJ2-3; a weak D match, TRBD2 (5 bases). Trimming shortened V by 4 bases and J by 5 bases, and 13 bases separated the two germline ends. The CDR3 runs to 14 residues. The germline gives CDR1 SGHTA, CDR2 FQGNSA. CDR3 amino acids: CASSYRTVKDTQYF. CDR3 nucleotides: TGTGCCAGCAGCTACCGGACTGTGAAAGATACGCAGTATTTT.

The chain uses TRBV6-2 or TRBV6-3 and TRBJ2-7; 7 positions match TRBD1. Per germline, CDR1 MNHEY and CDR2 SVGEGT. CDR3 length: 18 amino acids. Losses at the gene ends were 3 bases for V and 3 bases for J; bases not matched to a gene: 17. Here the CDR3 DNA reads TGTGCCAGCAGTTATACGAGGAAACGGGACAGCTCAATCTACGAGCAGTACTTC. Amino acids: CASSYTRKRDSSIYEQYF.

This rearrangement joins TRBV11-2 to TRBJ2-7; 7 bases fit TRBD2. The J call may be incorrect, as the DNA end agrees better with TRBJ2-5. The CDR3 contains 15 residues. Per the germline V gene, CDR1 is SGHAT and CDR2 is FQNNGV. The CDR3 loop is CASSLVWAPGGTQYF. As DNA, the CDR3 is TGTGCCAGCAGCTTAGTCTGGGCGCCGGGGGGGACCCAGTACTTC.

V and J are TRBV5-1 and TRBJ2-4; D gene unclear. This CDR3 comprises 16 residues. Trimming took off 2 bases at V and 2 bases at J, with 14 bases between the two ends. Germline assignment: CDR1 SGHRS and CDR2 YFSETQ. The CDR3 spells CASSLVLGPSKNIQYF. CDR3 bases: TGCGCCAGCAGCTTAGTGCTAGGGCCCTCCAAAAACATTCAGTACTTC.

This clonotype was detected only a few times. Germline is not matched at one junction end, which may reflect a read error. V gene TRBV11-3 combines with J gene TRBJ1-5, with D perhaps TRBD1 (5 bases). The CDR3 runs to 15 residues. Germline V gene sequence: CDR1 SGHNT, CDR2 YENEEA. The CDR3 DNA is TGTGCCAGCAGCTTACTAAGGAGGGGCGGTCAGCACCAGCATTTT. Encoded protein: CASSLLRRGGQHQHF.

This clonotype was detected only a few times. The chain uses TRBV28 and TRBJ2-3; no reliable D call. Germline V gene lookup returns CDR1 MDHEN and CDR2 SYDVKM. Trimming shortened V by 3 bases and J by 0 bases, and 16 bases separated the two germline ends. The CDR3 is made up of 17 amino acids. The CDR3 reads CASSLARTAGSTDTQYF. CDR3 nucleotide sequence: TGTGCCAGCAGTTTGGCCCGGACCGCCGGTAGCACAGATACGCAGTATTTT.

The table lists this clonotype with a few counts. The rearrangement links TRBV27 to TRBJ1-2, with 10 positions matching TRBD1. This CDR3 has 14 residues. CDR1 is MNHEY, CDR2 SMNVEV, per germline (reference sequence). V was clipped by 5 bases and J by 4 bases; unmatched bases: 4. The chain's CDR3 is CASSPGQGFYGYTF. For the CDR3, the DNA is TGTGCCAGCAGTCCGGGACAGGGGTTCTATGGCTACACCTTC.

The table lists this clonotype with a few counts. The CDR3 DNA reads as TGTGCCAGCAGCTATAATAGCGGGAGGGCCGCTGAGACCCAGTACTTC. Its translation: CASSYNSGRAAETQYF. The chain has TRBV7-9 and TRBJ2-5, with 11 bases aligning to TRBD2. Germline V gene data show CDR1 as SEHNR and CDR2 as FQNEAQ (reference sequence). The CDR3 runs 16 residues. V was pared by 4 bases and J by 5 bases, with 9 bases of the junction left unmatched.

This clonotype appeared a single time. The chain has TRBV3-1 and TRBJ2-5, with D unclear. The better agreement between TRBJ2-7 and the DNA end casts doubt on the J call. The CDR3 is 14 amino acids. The germline V gene encodes CDR1 LGHDT and CDR2 YNNKEL (reference sequence). In DNA, the CDR3 is TGTGCCAGCAGCCAAGATTTGAGGACCCTCGAGCAGTACTTC. Encoded protein: CASSQDLRTLEQYF.

The table lists this clonotype with a few counts. This chain links TRBV2 with TRBJ1-1; D is uncertain. Germline-derived CDR1 and CDR2 are SNHLY and FYNNEI. Trimming cost V 7 bases and J 4 bases, with 7 bases left between them. The CDR3 covers 11 residues. The CDR3 DNA reads TGTGCCAGCACCGGGGTCACTGAAGCTTTCTTT. Its protein is CASTGVTEAFF.